Below are 28 T cell receptor beta chains sequenced from a single sample in a study of blood T cell repertoires in COVID-19. The data were produced by immunoSEQ multiplex PCR, yet TCRdb's version contains in-frame clones alone and is incomplete. The profile shows 200,000 to 300,000 clones, 88% of them singletons. The sample was peripheral blood. These TCRs come from a man aged 55 to 70 who had recovered from COVID-19.

This clone occurred a few times. The CDR3 DNA reads TGTGCCAGCAGTGACAGGGTATATGGCTACACCTTC. The encoded protein is CASSDRVYGYTF. The chain employs TRBV2 and TRBJ1-2; TRBD1 might be the D (5 bases). Germline V gives CDR1 SNHLY, CDR2 FYNNEI. Trimming took off 3 bases at V and 5 bases at J, with 7 bases between the two ends. The CDR3 runs to 12 residues.

This sequence joins TRBV5-6 and TRBJ2-5; a weak D match, TRBD1 (6 bases). V was pared by 1 base and J by 2 bases, with 9 bases between. Looked up from germline, CDR1 is SGHDT and CDR2 is YYEEEE. The length of the CDR3 is 14 residues. The CDR3 nucleotides are TGTGCCAGCAGCTTGACAGGGTTTCAAGAGACCCAGTACTTC. It codes for CASSLTGFQETQYF.

The chain employs TRBV7-3 and TRBJ1-4; unclear D gene. Looked up from germline, CDR1 is SGHTA and CDR2 is FQGTGA. V was pared by 6 bases and J by 0 bases, with 17 bases between. The CDR3 is made up of 17 amino acids. For the CDR3, the DNA is TGTGCCAGCAGACGAAGAGGGAACAGCGCAACTAATGAAAAACTGTTTTTT. It yields the protein CASRRRGNSATNEKLFF.

The genes are TRBV3-1 (or the pseudogene TRBV3-2) and TRBJ1-2, with 7 bases fitting TRBD1. Germline V gene data show CDR1 as LGHDT and CDR2 as YNNKEL (reference sequence). Unmatched junction bases numbered 1, after V lost 5 bases and J lost 7 bases. This CDR3 comprises 11 residues. CDR3 sequence: CASSRQGGYTF. In DNA, the CDR3 is TGTGCCAGCAGCAGACAGGGTGGCTACACCTTC.

A few counts support this clone. The chain combines TRBV6-2 or TRBV6-3 with TRBJ1-5; 8 nucleotides align to TRBD1. V dropped 0 bases and J dropped 4; count of bases not matched to a gene: 8. This CDR3 is built from 17 residues. The germline V gene encodes CDR1 MNHEY and CDR2 SVGEGT. CDR3 region: CASSYSSQGANNQPQHF. CDR3 DNA: TGTGCCAGCAGTTACTCGAGCCAGGGGGCAAATAATCAGCCCCAGCATTTT.

The genes are TRBV19 and TRBJ2-1; 8 bases map to TRBD2. Germline V gives CDR1 LNHDA, CDR2 SQIVND (reference sequence). Trimming cost V 2 bases and J 10 bases; bases outside gene matches: 13. The CDR3 runs to 16 residues. DNA of the CDR3: TGTGCCAGTAGTATACCCGGGGGGGCACGGCGATCGGAGCAGTTCTTC. It codes for CASSIPGGARRSEQFF.

This chain links TRBV3-1 (or the pseudogene TRBV3-2) with TRBJ2-4; tentatively, D is TRBD1 (6 bases). CDR1 and CDR2 from the germline V gene are LGHDT and YNNKEL (reference sequence). Trimming stripped 0 bases from V and 2 bases from J, with 11 bases between. The CDR3 runs to 16 residues. For the CDR3, the DNA is TGTGCCAGCAGCCAAGATGGCCAGGGGACCAAAAACATTCAGTACTTC. This translates into CASSQDGQGTKNIQYF.

The rearrangement links TRBV9 to TRBJ1-5, with TRBD1 matching 10 bases. With 3 bases clipped from V and 5 bases from J, the junction kept 2 bases outside the gene matches. CDR1 SGDLS and CDR2 YYNGEE come from the germline V gene. The CDR3 extends over 14 amino acids. The CDR3 sequence: CASSEDRGHQPQHF. CDR3 nucleotides: TGTGCCAGCAGCGAAGACAGGGGGCATCAGCCCCAGCATTTT.

The chain is built from TRBV6-6 and TRBJ2-3, with 12 bases fitting TRBD1. The CDR3 is 16 residues long. The germline CDR1 and CDR2 sequences are MNHNY and SVGAGI (reference sequence). V dropped 2 bases and J dropped 2; count of bases not matched to a gene: 2. The CDR3 DNA reads TGTGCCAGCAGTTACGGGACAGGGGGCCCCACAGATACGCAGTATTTT. This sequence encodes CASSYGTGGPTDTQYF.

The chain employs TRBV9 and TRBJ1-6, with 8 nucleotides matching TRBD1. J gave up 5 bases and V 5 bases, and 6 bases lay outside the gene matches. The length of the CDR3 is 15 residues. Germline CDR1 reads SGDLS; CDR2 reads YYNGEE. As DNA, the CDR3 is TGTGCCAGCAGTAAGACGGACAGGGATAATTCACCCCTCCACTTT. Protein sequence: CASSKTDRDNSPLHF.

The CDR3 sequence is CASSSRGTDTQYF. The CDR3 DNA sequence: TGTGCCAGCAGCTCCCGGGGAACAGATACGCAGTATTTT. This chain uses TRBV5-6 with TRBJ2-3; TRBD2 is a possible D gene (5 bases). Germline CDR1 is SGHDT and CDR2 is YYEEEE. V was pared by 3 bases and J by 3 bases, with 8 bases between. The CDR3 sequence is 13 residues long.

V gene TRBV10-3 combines with J gene TRBJ2-3, with TRBD2 matching over 7 bases. Germline CDR1 ENHRY, CDR2 SYGVKD. This CDR3 has 14 residues. Trimming cost V 10 bases and J 0 bases; bases outside gene matches: 7. The CDR3 protein is CATNRRGSTDTQYF. The CDR3 DNA sequence: TGTGCCACCAACCGGCGGGGGAGCACAGATACGCAGTATTTT.

This clone was picked up a small number of times. The J gene is TRBJ1-2, the V gene TRBV5-5, with D possibly TRBD1 on 5 matching bases. Germline assignment: CDR1 SGHKS and CDR2 YYEKEE (reference sequence). Trimming removed 4 bases from V and 5 bases from J, with 12 bases in between. This CDR3 comprises 13 residues. Here the CDR3 reads CASSPGGWYGYTF. The CDR3 DNA reads TGTGCCAGCAGCCCCGGGGGGTGGTATGGCTACACCTTC. The full variable domain, in which reference TRBV5-5 and TRBJ1-2 provide the parts outside the CDR3, is DAGVTQSPTHLIKTRGQQVTLRCSPISGHKSVSWYQQVLGQGPQFIFQYYEKEERGRGNFPDRFSARQFPNYSSELNVNALLLGDSALYLCASSPGGWYGYTFGSGTRLTVV.

The chain couples TRBV25-1 to TRBJ1-4; 7 bases are shared with TRBD1. The germline gives CDR1 MGHDK, CDR2 SYGVNS. CDR3 length: 17 residues. V shed 9 bases and J 0 bases; nucleotides not matched to a gene: 13. In DNA, the CDR3 is TGTGCCAGACCTGGGACAGAATGCCTTGCAACTAATGAAAAACTGTTTTTT. Translating it yields CARPGTECLATNEKLFF.

The chain links TRBV15 to TRBJ1-3; D might be TRBD1 (5 bases). V shed 5 bases and J shed 4 bases, with 18 bases lying between them. CDR1 is LNHNV, CDR2 YYDKDF, per germline (reference sequence). The CDR3 runs to 16 residues. The CDR3 protein is CATSSRTNGFGNTIYF. In DNA form, the CDR3 reads TGTGCCACCAGCTCACGGACAAACGGTTTCGGAAACACCATATATTTT.

The chain joins TRBV6-5 to TRBJ2-7, with 7 positions matching TRBD1. The CDR3 length is 12 residues. The V and J ends lost 11 bases and 5 bases, in that order; junction bases with no gene match: 9. CDR1 MNHEY and CDR2 SVGAGI come from the germline V gene. CDR3 amino acids: CAYSTGYHEQYF. As DNA, the CDR3 is TGTGCCTATTCGACAGGGTACCACGAGCAGTACTTC.

This CDR3 reads CASSPPLGRKPYYEQYF. In nucleotides, the CDR3 is TGTGCCAGCAGCCCCCCGTTGGGGCGGAAACCGTACTACGAGCAGTACTTC. The chain carries TRBV7-2 and TRBJ2-7, with a tentative D call TRBD1 (5 bases). The V gene lost 5 bases and the J gene lost 3 bases, with 23 bases spanning the gap. CDR1 and CDR2 from the germline V gene are SGHTA and FQGNSA. The length of the CDR3 is 17 residues.

The genes are TRBV4-1 and TRBJ2-1; the match to TRBD2 covers 14 bases. The CDR3 totals 18 residues. Germline assignment: CDR1 MGHRA and CDR2 YSYEKL. J lost 0 bases, V lost 2 bases, and 3 bases had no gene match. CDR3 DNA: TGCGCCAGCAGCCAACGACTAGCGGGGGGGCCCTCCTACAATGAGCAGTTCTTC. Protein product: CASSQRLAGGPSYNEQFF.

The chain is built from TRBV5-1 and TRBJ2-7, with a tentative D call TRBD2 (6 bases). The CDR3 spans 15 residues. Trimming removed 4 bases from V and 2 bases from J, with 16 bases in between. Germline CDR1 and CDR2: SGHRS and YFSETQ. Here the CDR3 reads CASSRVRGSTYEQYF. CDR3 sequence (DNA): TGCGCCAGCAGCCGGGTCCGGGGGTCAACCTACGAGCAGTACTTC. The variable domain in full, with the rest retrieved from reference TRBV5-1 and TRBJ2-7, is KAGVTQTPRYLIKTRGQQVTLSCSPISGHRSVSWYQQTPGQGLQFLFEYFSETQRNKGNFPGRFSGRQFSNSRSEMNVSTLELGDSALYLCASSRVRGSTYEQYFGPGTRLTVT.

The V call is TRBV5-5, the J call TRBJ2-7; TRBD1 matches at 9 bases. The CDR3 is 16 residues long. Germline V gene lookup returns CDR1 SGHKS and CDR2 YYEKEE (reference sequence). V gave up 0 bases and J gave up 0 bases; unmatched junction bases: 4. CDR3 loop: CASSLERGQGSYEQYF. As DNA, the CDR3 is TGTGCCAGCAGCTTGGAGAGGGGACAGGGCTCCTACGAGCAGTACTTC.

The rearrangement joins TRBV5-4 to TRBJ1-1, with D maybe TRBD1 (5 bases). With 0 bases removed from V and 8 bases from J, the gap between germline ends came to 8 bases. The CDR3 loop spans 12 amino acids. The germline CDR1 and CDR2 sequences are SGHNT and YYREEE (reference sequence). For the CDR3, the DNA is TGTGCCAGCAGCTTGGACAGGACAGAAGCTTTCTTT. Residues: CASSLDRTEAFF.

V and J are TRBV19 and TRBJ1-5; D remains unclear. The V end was cut by 7 bases, the J end by 1 base, with 5 bases between. CDR1 LNHDA and CDR2 SQIVND come from the germline V gene (reference sequence). CDR3 length: 12 residues. CDR3 sequence reads: CASMRSNQPQHF. Written as DNA, the CDR3 is TGTGCCAGTATGAGGAGCAATCAGCCCCAGCATTTT.

The gene calls are TRBV4-1 and TRBJ1-2; a possible D gene is TRBD1 (6 bases). Looked up from germline, CDR1 is MGHRA and CDR2 is YSYEKL. V was cut by 4 bases and J by 8 bases, with 14 bases left in between. This CDR3 spans 13 amino acids. The CDR3 nucleotides are TGCGCCAGCAGCCCAGACAGGTTCTTGGGCTACACCTTC. Its translation: CASSPDRFLGYTF.

This clone came up a few times. The chain carries TRBV5-5 and TRBJ2-2; no reliable D call. V was trimmed by 0 bases and J by 4 bases, leaving 13 bases between them. The germline CDR1 and CDR2 sequences are SGHKS and YYEKEE (reference sequence). CDR3 length: 16 amino acids. The CDR3 DNA follows: TGTGCCAGCAGCTTGGAGTGGGCAAGTACCACCGGGGAGCTGTTTTTT. Its protein product is CASSLEWASTTGELFF.

This clone was recorded a few times. The V call is TRBV12-3 or TRBV12-4, the J call TRBJ2-1; 7 nucleotides agree with TRBD1. The CDR3 loop spans 11 amino acids. Trimming removed 3 bases from V and 12 bases from J; junction bases left unmatched: 2. The DNA for the CDR3 is TGTGCCAGCAGTTTCTGGGACAGGCAGTTCTTC. Translation: CASSFWDRQFF.

The V and J genes are TRBV19 and TRBJ2-2; tentative D call: TRBD2 (6 bases). The germline V and J ends were trimmed by 6 bases and 7 bases, with 18 bases remaining between them. The CDR3 covers 15 residues. The germline CDR1 and CDR2 sequences are LNHDA and SQIVND (reference sequence). The CDR3 loop reads CASRGGGVRVGELFF. CDR3 nucleotide sequence: TGTGCCAGTAGGGGAGGCGGGGTACGCGTCGGGGAGCTGTTTTTT.

V gene TRBV5-4 combines with J gene TRBJ2-1; D may be TRBD1 (6 bases). Trimming stripped 3 bases from V and 5 bases from J, with 15 bases between. The CDR3 loop spans 15 amino acids. Germline V gene lookup returns CDR1 SGHNT and CDR2 YYREEE (reference sequence). In nucleotides, the CDR3 is TGTGCCAGCAGCTCCAGGGGTCCAATGAACAATGAGCAGTTCTTC. It specifies CASSSRGPMNNEQFF.

The chain is built from TRBV7-8 and TRBJ2-1; 16 nucleotides agree with TRBD2. Germline V CDR1 and CDR2: SGHVS, FQNEAQ. The CDR3 length is 20 residues. The ends lost 3 bases at V and 2 bases at J; junction bases unmatched: 10. CDR3 DNA: TGTGCCAGCAGCTTCCCTCGGGGACTAGCGGGGGGGCTGACCTACAATGAGCAGTTCTTC. This encodes CASSFPRGLAGGLTYNEQFF.